The next 7 T cell receptor beta chains were all read from a single sample in a study of blood T cell repertoires in COVID-19 (dated by TCRdb to 2020 to 2022). Receptor libraries were prepared by the immunoSEQ multiplex PCR assay. The clones in this table, taken by TCRdb from immuneACCESS, are in-frame only. Not every clone is retained; where verified, under half of the shortfall comes from an unresolved V gene, and the cause of the rest is unknown. A total of about 140,000 clones appear in this sample, approximately 80% of them only once. The ten largest account for over 4% of the sample. Sequencing was done on a sample of peripheral blood. All receptors derive from a woman of 80 years or more with active or convalescent COVID-19.

The chain joins TRBV28 to TRBJ1-3, with D perhaps TRBD1 (6 bases). The V end lost 7 bases, the J end lost 1 base, and 11 bases lay between the germline ends. The germline V gene encodes CDR1 MDHEN and CDR2 SYDVKM. The CDR3 length is 14 residues. This CDR3 reads CASTPQGSGNTIYF. Written as DNA, the CDR3 is TGTGCCAGCACACCACAGGGATCTGGAAACACCATATATTTT.

The chain uses TRBV5-4 and TRBJ2-3; 9 positions match TRBD2. Germline CDR1 reads SGHNT; CDR2 reads YYREEE (reference sequence). V lost 0 bases to trimming and J lost 0 bases; unmatched junction nucleotides: 5. The length of the CDR3 is 17 residues. In DNA form, the CDR3 reads TGTGCCAGCAGCTTGGTTGCTAGCGGGACAAGCACAGATACGCAGTATTTT. This gives the protein CASSLVASGTSTDTQYF.

The chain employs TRBV19 and TRBJ1-2, with a tentative D call TRBD1 (6 bases). The CDR3 sequence is 13 residues long. The germline V gene encodes CDR1 LNHDA and CDR2 SQIVND (reference sequence). V lost 6 bases and J 4 bases, leaving 12 bases between the germline ends. In DNA form, the CDR3 reads TGTGCCAGTAGATCAACAGGGATCTATGGCTACACCTTC. Its translation: CASRSTGIYGYTF.

The CDR3, as DNA: TGTGCCATCAGTGGGGGGGGACCTTCCTACGAGCAGTACTTC. Protein: CAISGGGPSYEQYF. This sequence joins TRBV10-3 and TRBJ2-7, with 7 positions matching TRBD2. Per germline, CDR1 ENHRY and CDR2 SYGVKD. The CDR3 sequence is 14 residues long. After removal of 4 bases from V and 1 base from J, the junction contained 4 bases not matched to a gene.

The rearrangement links TRBV6-1 to TRBJ1-2; a possible D gene is TRBD1 (6 bases). The V end lost 0 bases, the J end lost 0 bases, and 8 bases lay between the germline ends. In germline, CDR1 is MNHNS, CDR2 SASEGT. The CDR3 loop spans 15 amino acids. The CDR3 DNA sequence: TGTGCCAGCAGTGAAGCGGACAGTGCTAACTATGGCTACACCTTC. The encoded protein is CASSEADSANYGYTF.

V is TRBV11-2 and J is TRBJ1-2; TRBD1 aligns across 9 bases. CDR3 length equals 16 residues. After removal of 6 bases from V and 0 bases from J, the junction contained 8 bases not matched to a gene. CDR1 and CDR2 from the germline V gene are SGHAT and FQNNGV. CDR3 sequence: CASSGQGQGSNYGYTF. The CDR3 DNA is TGTGCCAGCAGTGGTCAGGGACAGGGCTCTAACTATGGCTACACCTTC.

The chain uses TRBV19 and TRBJ1-2, with D perhaps matching TRBD1 (5 bases). The germline CDR1 and CDR2 sequences are LNHDA and SQIVND (reference sequence). This CDR3 comprises 13 residues. Deletions cut 6 bases from V and 0 bases from J, with 8 bases between. This CDR3 reads CASRGDSNYGYTF. The CDR3, as DNA: TGTGCCAGTAGAGGGGATTCTAACTATGGCTACACCTTC. Combining the CDR3 with reference TRBV19 and TRBJ1-2 gives the whole variable domain DGGITQSPKYLFRKEGQNVTLSCEQNLNHDAMYWYRQDPGQGLRLIYYSQIVNDFQKGDIAEGYSVSREKKESFPLTVTSAQKNPTAFYLCASRGDSNYGYTFGSGTRLTVV.